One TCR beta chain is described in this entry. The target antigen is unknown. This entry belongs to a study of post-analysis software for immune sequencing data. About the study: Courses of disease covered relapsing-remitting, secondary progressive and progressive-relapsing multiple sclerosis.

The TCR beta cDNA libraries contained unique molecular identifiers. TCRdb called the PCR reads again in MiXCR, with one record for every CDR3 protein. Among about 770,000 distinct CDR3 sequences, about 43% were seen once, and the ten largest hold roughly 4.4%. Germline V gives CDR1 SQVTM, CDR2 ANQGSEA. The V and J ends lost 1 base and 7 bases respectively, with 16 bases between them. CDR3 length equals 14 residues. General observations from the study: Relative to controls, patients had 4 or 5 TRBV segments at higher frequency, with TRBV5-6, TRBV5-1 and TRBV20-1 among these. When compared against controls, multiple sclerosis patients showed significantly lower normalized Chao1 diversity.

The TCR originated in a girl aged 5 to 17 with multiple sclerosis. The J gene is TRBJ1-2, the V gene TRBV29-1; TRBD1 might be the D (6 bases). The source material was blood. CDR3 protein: CSVEGRGSSVGYTF. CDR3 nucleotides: TGCAGCGTTGAAGGCAGGGGATCTTCGGTTGGCTACACCTTC.